This T cell receptor beta chain was recovered during a study of T cell responses to AZD1222 COVID-19 vaccine. Here immunoSEQ multiplex PCR was the method, and the copy in TCRdb shows in-frame clones only, minus some. The sample records some 130,000 clones, approximately 95% being singletons. From germline, CDR1 is MNHEY and CDR2 SVGAGI. V shed 6 bases, J shed 1 base, and the junction held 3 bases outside the gene matches. The CDR3 is made up of 15 amino acids. This material consisted of peripheral blood, taken 28 days after the second AZD1222 dose. The sequence was obtained from an adult who received the AZD1222 COVID-19 vaccine. The chain carries TRBV6-5 and TRBJ1-1; 12 positions agree with TRBD1. The CDR3 DNA reads as TGTGCCAGCAGCGGGACAGGGGGCTGGAACACTGAAGCTTTCTTT. The encoded protein is CASSGTGGWNTEAFF.